The 15 T cell receptor beta chains listed next were all sequenced from one sample in a study of sequential checkpoint blockade in melanoma (dated 2019 in TCRdb). The sample's treatment or condition label, decoded: randomized to nivolumab then ipilimumab (arm A) or the reverse (arm B). The library was made by the immunoSEQ multiplex PCR assay. The source is immuneACCESS, and TCRdb retained only in-frame sequences with V and J called. Part of the clones is not carried over; for the studies checked, unresolved V genes explain less than half of this, and the remainder is unexplained. The sample contains more than 9,500 clones, roughly 80% of them found a single time. The ten biggest clones cover about 17% of the sample. The sequenced sample was CD8+ T cells sorted from blood (inferred from file names), obtained from a patient given nivolumab and ipilimumab in sequence. The source is a human donor with melanoma.

The chain links TRBV30 to TRBJ2-1; D perhaps matches TRBD2 (7 bases). V lost 0 bases and J lost 7, with 13 bases in between. Germline CDR1 and CDR2: GTSNPN and SVGIG (reference sequence). The CDR3 is made up of 14 amino acids. In DNA, the CDR3 is TGTGCCTGGAGTGTGATAGGGGGGGCAAATGAGCAGTTCTTC. Its protein product is CAWSVIGGANEQFF. The complete variable domain, with remaining parts taken from reference TRBV30 and TRBJ2-1, reads SQTIHQWPATLVQPVGSPLSLECTVEGTSNPNLYWYRQAAGRGLQLLFYSVGIGQISSEVPQNLSASRPQDRQFILSSKKLLLSDSGFYLCAWSVIGGANEQFFGPGTRLTVL.

J is TRBJ2-7 and V is TRBV7-9, with 10 bases fitting TRBD2. The CDR3 loop spans 15 amino acids. CDR1 and CDR2 from the germline V gene are SEHNR and FQNEAQ (reference sequence). V dropped 6 bases and J dropped 5; count of bases not matched to a gene: 10. The CDR3: CASSMPGLAIDEQYF. CDR3 in DNA: TGTGCCAGCAGTATGCCGGGACTAGCGATTGACGAGCAGTACTTC. The whole variable domain, remainder taken from reference TRBV7-9 and TRBJ2-7, is DTGVSQNPRHKITKRGQNVTFRCDPISEHNRLYWYRQTLGQGPEFLTYFQNEAQLEKSRLLSDRFSAERPKGSFSTLEIQRTEQGDSAMYLCASSMPGLAIDEQYFGPGTRLTVT.

This chain joins TRBV2 and TRBJ2-1; 12 bases map to TRBD2. In germline, CDR1 is SNHLY, CDR2 FYNNEI. The CDR3 runs to 15 residues. V shed 6 bases, J shed 8 bases, and the junction held 8 bases outside the gene matches. As DNA, the CDR3 is TGTGCCAGCAGCGAGACTAGCGGGAGCAGCTATGAGCAGTTCTTC. This encodes CASSETSGSSYEQFF.

This clone was counted once. The genes are TRBV7-8 and TRBJ2-1; D is unclear. CDR3 size: 15 residues. Trimming cost V 3 bases and J 5 bases, with 14 bases left between them. Per germline, CDR1 SGHVS and CDR2 FQNEAQ. CDR3 protein: CASSLNRKFNNEQFF. The CDR3 nucleotides are TGTGCCAGCAGCTTGAACAGAAAATTTAACAATGAGCAGTTCTTC.

This rearrangement joins TRBV25-1 to TRBJ1-2, with 8 bases lining up with TRBD1. The CDR3 is 13 amino acids. The V segment lost 1 base and the J segment 6 bases; nucleotides outside the gene matches: 1. Looked up from germline, CDR1 is MGHDK and CDR2 is SYGVNS. CDR3 bases: TGTGCCAGCAGTGAATCCAGGGGGCATGGCTACACCTTC. Its translation: CASSESRGHGYTF.

This clone was recorded a few times. J is TRBJ1-2 and V is TRBV7-9, with D possibly being TRBD1 (5 bases). Per the germline V gene, CDR1 is SEHNR and CDR2 is FQNEAQ (reference sequence). This CDR3 is built from 15 residues. V was cut by 1 base and J by 2 bases, with 11 bases left in between. This CDR3 reads CASSLGLDKNYGYTF. For the CDR3, the DNA is TGTGCCAGCAGCTTAGGGCTGGACAAAAACTATGGCTACACCTTC.

The chain recombines TRBV27 with TRBJ2-1; 10 positions match TRBD2. Trimming cost V 0 bases and J 4 bases; bases outside gene matches: 0. The CDR3 loop spans 15 amino acids. Germline lookup yields CDR1 MNHEY and CDR2 SMNVEV (reference sequence). The CDR3 spells CASSLSSGGYNEQFF. The CDR3 DNA is TGTGCCAGCAGTTTATCTAGCGGGGGGTACAATGAGCAGTTCTTC.

CDR3 DNA sequence: TGTGCCAGCAGCGCACAGGGGGCTTCGAGTGGCTACACCTTC. Translating it yields CASSAQGASSGYTF. The chain recombines TRBV9 with TRBJ1-2; TRBD1 agrees at 9 bases. J was trimmed by 7 bases and V by 3 bases; bases with no gene match: 7. Germline V gives CDR1 SGDLS, CDR2 YYNGEE. There are 14 residues in the CDR3.

The rearrangement uses TRBV7-9 and TRBJ2-7; TRBD1 matches at 7 bases. The germline V gene has CDR1 SEHNR and CDR2 FQNEAQ (reference sequence). Trimming at V came to 5 bases and at J to 4 bases, leaving 5 bases not matched to a gene. This CDR3 has 13 residues. The CDR3, as DNA: TGTGCCAGCAGCCCCGGGACAGATTACGAGCAGTACTTC. Translated, it gives CASSPGTDYEQYF. Combining the CDR3 with reference TRBV7-9 and TRBJ2-7 gives the whole variable domain DTGVSQNPRHKITKRGQNVTFRCDPISEHNRLYWYRQTLGQGPEFLTYFQNEAQLEKSRLLSDRFSAERPKGSFSTLEIQRTEQGDSAMYLCASSPGTDYEQYFGPGTRLTVT.

The V and J genes are TRBV11-2 and TRBJ2-7; 9 bases agree with TRBD1. J gave up 2 bases and V 5 bases, and 7 bases lay outside the gene matches. This CDR3 comprises 15 residues. In germline, CDR1 is SGHAT, CDR2 FQNNGV. In DNA, the CDR3 is TGTGCCAGCAGCCCCGGGACAGGGCTTACCTACGAGCAGTACTTC. Protein: CASSPGTGLTYEQYF.

The chain has TRBV15 and TRBJ2-2; no firm D call. The V and J ends lost 5 bases and 1 base respectively, with 11 bases between them. The CDR3 totals 15 residues. Per germline, CDR1 LNHNV and CDR2 YYDKDF (reference sequence). The CDR3 coding sequence is TGTGCCACCAGCGAGCCGGCGGAGAACACCGGGGAGCTGTTTTTT. Amino acids: CATSEPAENTGELFF.

This clone was picked up a small number of times. V is TRBV9 and J is TRBJ1-3; D gene ambiguous. This CDR3 has 15 residues. Trimming removed 3 bases from V and 1 base from J, with 11 bases in between. Germline lookup yields CDR1 SGDLS and CDR2 YYNGEE. The CDR3 sequence is CASSAVAGSGNTIYF. CDR3 DNA: TGTGCCAGCAGCGCCGTGGCGGGTTCTGGAAACACCATATATTTT.

This chain uses TRBV28 with TRBJ2-5; 10 bases line up with TRBD2. The J call is in doubt because the DNA end fits TRBJ2-7 better. Germline V gene data show CDR1 as MDHEN and CDR2 as SYDVKM. There are 14 residues in the CDR3. CDR3 DNA sequence: TGTGCCAGCAGTTTAGATAGCGGGAGGTACGAGCAGTACTTC. Its translation: CASSLDSGRYEQYF.

V gene TRBV6-5 combines with J gene TRBJ2-7; a weak D match, TRBD2 (6 bases). From germline, CDR1 is MNHEY and CDR2 SVGAGI. The V end was cut by 2 bases, the J end by 3 bases, with 11 bases between. The CDR3 totals 14 residues. CDR3 in DNA: TGTGCCAGCAGTTACCGGGCGGACTACTACGAGCAGTACTTC. This sequence encodes CASSYRADYYEQYF.

In regard to this clone: At the DNA level, this CDR3 is encoded by other sequences in the same sample as well. This sequence joins TRBV4-2 and TRBJ2-5; 8 bases align to TRBD1. The CDR3 totals 15 residues. The germline V gene encodes CDR1 LGHNA and CDR2 YNFKEQ. The ends lost 3 bases at V and 2 bases at J; junction bases unmatched: 5. The CDR3 nucleotides are TGTGCCAGCAGCCAGGGGACAGGTTTTCAAGAGACCCAGTACTTC. Encoded protein: CASSQGTGFQETQYF.